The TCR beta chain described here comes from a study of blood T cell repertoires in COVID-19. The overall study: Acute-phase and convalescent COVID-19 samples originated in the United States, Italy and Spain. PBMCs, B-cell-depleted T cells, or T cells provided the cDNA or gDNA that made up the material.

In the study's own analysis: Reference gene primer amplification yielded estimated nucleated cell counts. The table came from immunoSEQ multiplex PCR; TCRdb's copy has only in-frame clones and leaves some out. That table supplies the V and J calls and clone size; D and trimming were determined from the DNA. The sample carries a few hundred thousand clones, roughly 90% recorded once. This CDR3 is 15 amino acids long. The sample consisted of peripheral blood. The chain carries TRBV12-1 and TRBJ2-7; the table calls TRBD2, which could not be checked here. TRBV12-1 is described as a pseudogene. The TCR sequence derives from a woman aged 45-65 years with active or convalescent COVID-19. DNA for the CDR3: TGTGCCAGCAGCCCAAGACTAGCGCTCCCCTACGAGCAGTACTTC. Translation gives CASSPRLALPYEQYF.